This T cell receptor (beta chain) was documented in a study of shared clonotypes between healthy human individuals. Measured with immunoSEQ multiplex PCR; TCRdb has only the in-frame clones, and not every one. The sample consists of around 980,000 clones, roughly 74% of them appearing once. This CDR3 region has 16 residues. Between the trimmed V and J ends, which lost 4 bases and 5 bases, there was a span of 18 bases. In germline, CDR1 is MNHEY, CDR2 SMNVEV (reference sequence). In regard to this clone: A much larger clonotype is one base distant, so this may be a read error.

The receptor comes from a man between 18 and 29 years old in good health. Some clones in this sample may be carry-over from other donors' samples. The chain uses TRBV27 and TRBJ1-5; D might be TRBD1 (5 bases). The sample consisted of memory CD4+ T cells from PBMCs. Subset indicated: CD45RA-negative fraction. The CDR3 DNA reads TGTGCCAGCAGTTCAGGTCTTCGGGGGAGCGATCAGCCCCAGCATTTT. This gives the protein CASSSGLRGSDQPQHF.